This section outlines one T cell receptor (beta chain) sequence together with its context. The entry originates in a study of T-cell reconstitution after alpha-beta-depleted transplantation in children. Unique molecular identifiers were incorporated during preparation of the TCRbeta library. TCRdb independently ran MiXCR on the PCR reads; one entry per CDR3 protein. The table lists under 350,000 distinct CDR3 sequences, around 9.6% of them singletons. CDR3 length equals 13 residues. Germline CDR1 and CDR2: SGHTA and FQGNSA. Trimming removed 3 bases at V and 1 base at J, with 6 bases between. The sequencing used PBMCs from the stem cell graft donor, collected from the stem cell graft. The source of this sequence is a human donor who donated a stem cell graft to a child with SCID. The chain has TRBV7-2 and TRBJ1-1; D is unresolved. CDR3 protein: CASSFEWNTEAFF. The DNA of the CDR3 is TGTGCCAGCAGCTTTGAGTGGAACACTGAAGCTTTCTTT.